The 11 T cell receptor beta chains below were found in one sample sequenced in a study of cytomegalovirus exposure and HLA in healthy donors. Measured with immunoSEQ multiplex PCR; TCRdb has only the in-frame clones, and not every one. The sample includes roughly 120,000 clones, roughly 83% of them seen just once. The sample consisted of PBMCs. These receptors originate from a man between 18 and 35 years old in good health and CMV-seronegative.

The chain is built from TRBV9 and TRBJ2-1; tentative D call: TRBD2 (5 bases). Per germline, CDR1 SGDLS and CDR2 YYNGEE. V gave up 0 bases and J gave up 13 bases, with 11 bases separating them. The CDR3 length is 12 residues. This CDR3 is CASSVAAGVQFF. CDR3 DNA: TGTGCCAGCAGCGTAGCCGCGGGCGTCCAGTTCTTC.

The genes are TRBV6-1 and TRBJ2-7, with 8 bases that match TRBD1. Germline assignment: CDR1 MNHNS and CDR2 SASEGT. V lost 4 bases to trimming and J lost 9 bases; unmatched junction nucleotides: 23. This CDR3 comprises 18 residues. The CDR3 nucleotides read TGTGCCAGCAGTGGGGGACAGGACTCCGGGACTCCCTGGGGACTGCAGTACTTC. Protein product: CASSGGQDSGTPWGLQYF.

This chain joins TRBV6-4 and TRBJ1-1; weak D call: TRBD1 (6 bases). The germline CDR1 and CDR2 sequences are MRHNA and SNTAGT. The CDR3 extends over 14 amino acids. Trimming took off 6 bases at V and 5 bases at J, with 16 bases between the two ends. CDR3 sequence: CASSPLGGETEAFF. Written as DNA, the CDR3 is TGTGCCAGCAGCCCACTAGGGGGAGAGACTGAAGCTTTCTTT.

The DNA for the CDR3 is TGCGCCAGCAGCCAAGAAGGGGGTACGGCCCTTGAAGCTTTCTTT. It specifies CASSQEGGTALEAFF. The chain links TRBV4-1 to TRBJ1-1, with TRBD1 as a possible D gene (6 bases). CDR1 is MGHRA and CDR2 is YSYEKL in the germline V gene. The CDR3 is 15 residues long. The ends were cut back, 0 bases at V and 7 bases at J, with 15 bases in the middle.

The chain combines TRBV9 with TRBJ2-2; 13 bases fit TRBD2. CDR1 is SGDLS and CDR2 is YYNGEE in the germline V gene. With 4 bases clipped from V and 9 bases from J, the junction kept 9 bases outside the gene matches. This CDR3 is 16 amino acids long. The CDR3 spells CASSHPLAGGRRELFF. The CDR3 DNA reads TGTGCCAGCAGCCATCCACTAGCGGGGGGGCGGCGGGAGCTGTTTTTT.

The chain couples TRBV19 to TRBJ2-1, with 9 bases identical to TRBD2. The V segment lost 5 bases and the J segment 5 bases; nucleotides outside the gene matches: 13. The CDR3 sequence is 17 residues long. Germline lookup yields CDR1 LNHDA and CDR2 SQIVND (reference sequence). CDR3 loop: CASSARGSGSLDNEQFF. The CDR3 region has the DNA TGTGCCAGTAGTGCCCGGGGTAGCGGGAGTTTAGACAATGAGCAGTTCTTC.

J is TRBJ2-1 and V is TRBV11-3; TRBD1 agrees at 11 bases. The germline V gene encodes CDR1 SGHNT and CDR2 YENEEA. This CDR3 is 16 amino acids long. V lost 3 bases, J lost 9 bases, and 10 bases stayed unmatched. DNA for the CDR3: TGTGCCAGCAGCTTCTATGGGGGACAGGGGGGCGCTGAGCAGTTCTTC. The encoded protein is CASSFYGGQGGAEQFF.

The CDR3 DNA sequence: TGTGCCAGCATAAAACAGGGTTCAGGCACTGAAGCTTTCTTT. Its translation is CASIKQGSGTEAFF. The chain joins TRBV6-1 to TRBJ1-1; D perhaps matches TRBD1 (6 bases). CDR3 length equals 14 residues. In germline, CDR1 is MNHNS, CDR2 SASEGT. Trimming stripped 7 bases from V and 4 bases from J, with 16 bases between.

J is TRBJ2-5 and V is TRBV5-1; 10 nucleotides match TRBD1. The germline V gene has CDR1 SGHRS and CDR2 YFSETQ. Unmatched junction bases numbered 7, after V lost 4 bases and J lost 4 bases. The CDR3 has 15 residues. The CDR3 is CASSVGQGSGETQYF. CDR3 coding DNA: TGCGCCAGCAGCGTGGGACAGGGGAGTGGAGAGACCCAGTACTTC.

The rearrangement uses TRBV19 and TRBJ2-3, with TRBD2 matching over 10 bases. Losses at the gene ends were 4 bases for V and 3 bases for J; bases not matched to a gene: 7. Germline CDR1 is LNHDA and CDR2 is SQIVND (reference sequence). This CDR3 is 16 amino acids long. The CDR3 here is CASSTGTSAVTDTQYF. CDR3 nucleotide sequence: TGTGCCAGTAGTACCGGGACTAGCGCTGTTACAGATACGCAGTATTTT. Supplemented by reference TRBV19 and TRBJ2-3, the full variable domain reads DGGITQSPKYLFRKEGQNVTLSCEQNLNHDAMYWYRQDPGQGLRLIYYSQIVNDFQKGDIAEGYSVSREKKESFPLTVTSAQKNPTAFYLCASSTGTSAVTDTQYFGPGTRLTVL.

This CDR3 reads CAWRTVPTGYTF. In DNA, the CDR3 is TGTGCCTGGAGGACAGTCCCAACTGGCTACACCTTC. The chain combines TRBV30 with TRBJ1-2; the D gene is possibly TRBD1 (5 bases). CDR3 length: 12 amino acids. The V gene lost 3 bases and the J gene lost 7 bases, with 12 bases spanning the gap. CDR1 is GTSNPN, CDR2 SVGIG, per germline (reference sequence).